Below, one T cell receptor (beta chain) is given with its context. Antigen: not known. Trimming took 1 base from V and 2 from J, leaving 11 bases between them. Germline V gene sequence: CDR1 MNHNS, CDR2 SASEGT. The CDR3 extends over 15 amino acids. The data derive from a study of cytomegalovirus exposure and HLA in healthy donors. Points from the study as a whole: One later analysis reportedly identified an Asian-associated ancestry cluster that showed fewer N-insertions than the approximately 710-donor mean.

The PCR was carried out with 60 Vbeta primers and 13 Jbeta primers. Here immunoSEQ multiplex PCR was the method, and the copy in TCRdb shows in-frame clones only, minus some. The sample holds around 77,000 clones. This rearrangement joins TRBV6-1 to TRBJ1-2, with D possibly matching TRBD1 (6 bases). Sequenced: PBMCs. The origin of this receptor is a man aged 50 or older in good health and CMV-seropositive. The CDR3 reads CASSEEGGKNYGYTF. As DNA, the CDR3 is TGTGCCAGCAGTGAAGAGGGGGGGAAGAACTATGGCTACACCTTC.